A single TCR beta chain is shown here with its context. Its target is not known. One end of the junction is discordant with germline, which a read error may explain. CDR1 is SGHDN and CDR2 is FVKESK in the germline V gene. The CDR3 spans 17 residues. The sample comes from a study of shared clonotypes between healthy human individuals. Method: immunoSEQ multiplex PCR; TCRdb's copy keeps in-frame clones and lacks some. The sample carries about 960,000 clones, over 60% recorded once. Whole-study findings and limits: Naive subsets typically showed greater estimated richness than memory subsets.

Sequenced material: memory CD4+ T cells sorted from blood. This sample's subset: CD45RA-negative fraction. The chain employs TRBV14 and TRBJ2-1; TRBD2 aligns across 10 bases. The clonotype was recovered from a young man in good health. The CDR3 is CGSSQDVTSGTINEQFF. CDR3 nucleotide sequence: TGTGGCAGCAGCCAAGATGTAACTAGCGGGACTATCAATGAGCAGTTCTTC.